This entry is about one T cell receptor beta chain. Its specific antigen is unknown. No much larger clone exists at a distance of one base, and base qualities are not known. In a few donor pairs, further sequencing was done on unstimulated CD8+ naive, CD4+ memory, CD8+ TEMRA, CD4+ naive and CD8+ effector memory subsets. Sorted unstimulated T cells, along with proliferating T cells recovered from mixed lymphocyte reactions, underwent TCRbeta CDR3 sequencing. Fresh whole blood from 9 to 11 HLA-typed healthy donors was used to isolate PBMCs. The record originates from a study of siplizumab effects on memory and regulatory T cells (dated by TCRdb to the late 2010s). As for the study more broadly: The study examined how the anti-CD2 antibody siplizumab affects alloreactive T-cell subsets in allogeneic mixed lymphocyte reactions built from human PBMCs.

Germline trimming amounts to 5 bases on V and 0 bases on J, with 18 as the count of junction bases outside the gene matches. The CDR3 runs 21 residues from the cysteine to the phenylalanine. Only the CDR3 part of the read is kept: 63 bases, read in frame from the first base. The germline V gene (reference sequence) provides CDR1 PRHDT and CDR2 FYEKMQ. Libraries came from the immunoSEQ multiplex PCR assay. The deep sequencing platform assayed some 98,000 TCR templates per sample. Genomic DNA extracted from sorted T cells was the material used for TCRbeta CDR3 sequencing. The authors' pipeline ran thus. Clonal analysis of TCRbeta CDR3 data was done in the R programming language. Alloreactive CD4+ and CD8+ clones were identified by comparing unstimulated samples to CFSE-low samples taken after the reaction. Regulatory or non-regulatory origin of alloreactive CD4+ clones was assigned by matching sequences to the sorted unstimulated Treg and non-Treg repertoires. In TCRdb, the immuneACCESS table is reduced to in-frame sequences with V and J assigned. These tables do not hold every clone; where another copy was compared, an unresolved V gene accounts for under half, and the others remain unexplained. V and J calls and clone size come straight from that table; D and trimming were deduced from the DNA. Within this sample are about 56,000 clones, with about 97% of them counted one time only. The top ten clones comprise less than 1.1% of the sample.

What the study reported, not specific to this receptor: Among mappable alloreactive CD4+ clones, an average Treg-derived fraction of approximately 73% was observed with siplizumab, compared with 25% to 30% in control reactions. Whether proliferating Tregs from siplizumab cultures actually had suppressive function was not functionally confirmed. Because sequences below about 10^-5 frequency were poorly captured, only a minor fraction of alloreactive clones could be mapped to unstimulated subsets. Siplizumab significantly lowered the cumulative frequency of alloreactive sequences that could be traced to unstimulated CD4+ memory T cells. Unstimulated naive T cells appeared to be more diverse than memory T cells, and naive cells seemed to make a substantial contribution to the alloresponse. About 75-97% of proliferating CD4+ or CD8+ clones could not be given a naive or memory phenotype.

The chain links TRBV13 with TRBJ2-6; 8 central nucleotides agree with TRBD1. Source material: naive CD8+ T cells sorted from blood. Interpreted using the paper, the cell subset or site label stands for: unstimulated naive T cells. This clonotype was sampled from a human donor in good health. Here the CDR3 is given as CASSTQETGATDPSGANVLTF. The nucleotide sequence is given as TGTGCCAGCAGCACGCAGGAGACAGGGGCAACAGACCCCTCTGGGGCCAACGTCCTGACTTTC. The CDR3, completed at both ends by the reference TRBV13 and TRBJ2-6 genes, gives the full variable domain AAGVIQSPRHLIKEKRETATLKCYPIPRHDTVYWYQQGPGQDPQFLISFYEKMQSDKGSIPDRFSAQQFSDYHSELNMSSLELGDSALYFCASSTQETGATDPSGANVLTFGAGSRLTVL.